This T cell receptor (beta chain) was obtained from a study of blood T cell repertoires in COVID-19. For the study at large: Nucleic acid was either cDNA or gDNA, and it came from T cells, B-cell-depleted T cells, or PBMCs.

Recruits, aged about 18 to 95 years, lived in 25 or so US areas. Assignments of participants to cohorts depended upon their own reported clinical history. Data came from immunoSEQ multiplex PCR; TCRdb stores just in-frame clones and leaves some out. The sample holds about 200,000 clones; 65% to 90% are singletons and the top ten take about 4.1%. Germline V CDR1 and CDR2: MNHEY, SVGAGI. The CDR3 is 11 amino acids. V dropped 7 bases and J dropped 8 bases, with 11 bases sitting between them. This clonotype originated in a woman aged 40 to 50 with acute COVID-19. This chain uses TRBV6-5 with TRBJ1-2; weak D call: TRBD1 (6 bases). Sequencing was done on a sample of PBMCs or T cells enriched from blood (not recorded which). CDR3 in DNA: TGTGCCAGCACCTATCAGGGGGGCTACACCTTC. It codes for CASTYQGGYTF.